Below are 14 T cell receptor beta chains sequenced from a single sample in a study of early stage breast cancer tumors. Clones were read by immunoSEQ multiplex PCR, and TCRdb kept only the in-frame ones, dropping some. Here the sample spans about 51,000 clones, around 80% being singletons. Material for sequencing was blood. Receptors originate from a person aged 40-50 years with breast cancer.

This clone was seen more than once but under ten times. This chain joins TRBV10-3 and TRBJ1-2, with D unresolved. Trimming shortened V by 2 bases and J by 8 bases, and 15 bases separated the two germline ends. The CDR3 has 14 residues. Germline CDR1 ENHRY, CDR2 SYGVKD. CDR3 in DNA: TGTGCCATCAGTGAGCCCTCCCCAGATGGCGGCTACACCTTC. Amino acids: CAISEPSPDGGYTF.

The chain combines TRBV25-1 with TRBJ2-2; D is unresolved. Germline V gives CDR1 MGHDK, CDR2 SYGVNS. V lost 1 base and J 6 bases, leaving 9 bases between the germline ends. The CDR3 runs to 14 residues. The CDR3 sequence is CASSEFDGAGELFF. The CDR3 bases are TGTGCCAGCAGTGAATTCGACGGAGCCGGGGAGCTGTTTTTT. The variable domain in full, completed from reference TRBV25-1 and TRBJ2-2, reads EADIYQTPRYLVIGTGKKITLECSQTMGHDKMYWYQQDPGMELHLIHYSYGVNSTEKGDLSSESTVSRIRTEHFPLTLESARPSHTSQYLCASSEFDGAGELFFGEGSRLTVL.

This clone has only a few counts. The genes are TRBV18 and TRBJ1-1, with 8 bases fitting TRBD1. The CDR3 has 14 residues. V was clipped by 4 bases and J by 1 base; unmatched bases: 2. The V gene's germline CDR1 is KGHSH and CDR2 LQKENI. The CDR3 DNA sequence: TGTGCCAGCTCACTTACAGGGGGGAACACTGAAGCTTTCTTT. It codes for CASSLTGGNTEAFF.

The chain combines TRBV7-9 with TRBJ1-1, with TRBD1 identical over 9 bases. V gave up 5 bases and J gave up 5 bases; unmatched junction bases: 9. Germline V gives CDR1 SEHNR, CDR2 FQNEAQ (reference sequence). CDR3 size: 15 residues. The CDR3 nucleotides read TGTGCCAGCAGCCGAACGGACAGGGGATCTACTGAAGCTTTCTTT. Its protein is CASSRTDRGSTEAFF.

This chain connects TRBV7-9 to TRBJ1-2; D is perhaps TRBD1 (5 bases). CDR3 size: 15 residues. Deletions cut 5 bases from V and 2 bases from J, with 15 bases between. Germline V gene data show CDR1 as SEHNR and CDR2 as FQNEAQ (reference sequence). Here the CDR3 reads CASSQSSGVNYGYTF. The CDR3 nucleotides are TGTGCCAGCAGCCAGTCCTCGGGGGTAAACTATGGCTACACCTTC.

The rearrangement uses TRBV27 and TRBJ1-2; 8 bases are a match to TRBD1. V lost 6 bases, J lost 2 bases, and 8 bases stayed unmatched. CDR3 size: 15 residues. The germline CDR1 and CDR2 sequences are MNHEY and SMNVEV (reference sequence). CDR3 bases: TGTGCCAGCAGCAACCCAGGGGGCCCCAACTATGGCTACACCTTC. Translating gives CASSNPGGPNYGYTF.

The rearrangement joins TRBV18 to TRBJ1-2; possibly TRBD1 for D (6 bases). V dropped 3 bases and J dropped 9 bases, with 20 bases sitting between them. Germline V gene sequence: CDR1 KGHSH, CDR2 LQKENI. This CDR3 comprises 15 residues. CDR3 in amino acids: CASSPAQGGSGSYTF. Written as DNA, the CDR3 is TGTGCCAGCTCACCCGCCCAAGGGGGGTCCGGGAGCTACACCTTC.

The gene calls are TRBV5-1 and TRBJ2-7, with a weak D call TRBD1 (5 bases). There are 13 residues in the CDR3. In germline, CDR1 is SGHRS, CDR2 YFSETQ. V lost 3 bases and J lost 6, with 13 bases in between. CDR3 sequence (DNA): TGCGCCAGCAGCTGGGGCTTTGGTGCCGAGCAGTACTTC. Its translation: CASSWGFGAEQYF.

V usage is TRBV30 and J usage is TRBJ2-1; 9 nucleotides match TRBD1. The CDR3 runs to 16 residues. The trim removed 5 bases at V and 4 bases at J, leaving 12 bases unmatched. Germline values: CDR1 GTSNPN, CDR2 SVGIG (reference sequence). The CDR3 nucleotides read TGTGCCTGGGGGGGACAGGGATTGACCGGATACAATGAGCAGTTCTTC. This sequence encodes CAWGGQGLTGYNEQFF.

V is TRBV30 and J is TRBJ2-5, with D uncertain. The germline V and J ends were trimmed by 4 bases and 4 bases, with 25 bases remaining between them. The CDR3 loop spans 17 amino acids. Germline CDR1 reads GTSNPN; CDR2 reads SVGIG (reference sequence). The DNA of the CDR3 is TGTGCCTGGACCATGGGGTTTTCGGACGGTTTCGGAGAGACCCAGTACTTC. Protein sequence: CAWTMGFSDGFGETQYF.

The chain recombines TRBV15 with TRBJ2-1; D call uncertain. Germline CDR1 is LNHNV and CDR2 is YYDKDF (reference sequence). This CDR3 comprises 12 residues. Trimming shortened V by 8 bases and J by 12 bases, and 17 bases separated the two germline ends. CDR3: CATAKSELGQFF. The CDR3 DNA is TGTGCCACCGCAAAATCAGAGCTCGGGCAGTTCTTC. Variable domain in full (rest from reference TRBV15 and TRBJ2-1): DAMVIQNPRYQVTQFGKPVTLSCSQTLNHNVMYWYQQKSSQAPKLLFHYYDKDFNNEADTPDNFQSRRPNTSFCFLDIRSPGLGDTAMYLCATAKSELGQFFGPGTRLTVL.

This chain uses TRBV7-9 with TRBJ1-4; D not resolved. Germline CDR1 SEHNR, CDR2 FQNEAQ (reference sequence). V lost 3 bases and J lost 0, with 8 bases in between. The CDR3 covers 15 residues. The CDR3 sequence: CASSFGASTNEKLFF. The CDR3 nucleotides are TGTGCCAGCAGCTTTGGCGCTTCAACTAATGAAAAACTGTTTTTT.

The rearrangement joins TRBV4-1 to TRBJ2-2, with 7 bases that match TRBD2. This CDR3 region has 14 residues. The ends lost 1 base at V and 5 bases at J; junction bases unmatched: 1. The germline V gene encodes CDR1 MGHRA and CDR2 YSYEKL. CDR3 in amino acids: CASSQVSGTGELFF. The CDR3 DNA is TGCGCCAGCAGCCAAGTTAGCGGGACCGGGGAGCTGTTTTTT.

The chain recombines TRBV5-1 with TRBJ1-5; TRBD1 aligns across 11 bases. The CDR3 sequence is 15 residues long. V lost 4 bases and J lost 6; bases outside the gene matches: 6. CDR1 SGHRS and CDR2 YFSETQ come from the germline V gene. CDR3 nucleotide sequence: TGCGCCAGCAGCGCAGGGACAGGGGGATCTCAGCCCCAGCATTTT. Protein sequence: CASSAGTGGSQPQHF.